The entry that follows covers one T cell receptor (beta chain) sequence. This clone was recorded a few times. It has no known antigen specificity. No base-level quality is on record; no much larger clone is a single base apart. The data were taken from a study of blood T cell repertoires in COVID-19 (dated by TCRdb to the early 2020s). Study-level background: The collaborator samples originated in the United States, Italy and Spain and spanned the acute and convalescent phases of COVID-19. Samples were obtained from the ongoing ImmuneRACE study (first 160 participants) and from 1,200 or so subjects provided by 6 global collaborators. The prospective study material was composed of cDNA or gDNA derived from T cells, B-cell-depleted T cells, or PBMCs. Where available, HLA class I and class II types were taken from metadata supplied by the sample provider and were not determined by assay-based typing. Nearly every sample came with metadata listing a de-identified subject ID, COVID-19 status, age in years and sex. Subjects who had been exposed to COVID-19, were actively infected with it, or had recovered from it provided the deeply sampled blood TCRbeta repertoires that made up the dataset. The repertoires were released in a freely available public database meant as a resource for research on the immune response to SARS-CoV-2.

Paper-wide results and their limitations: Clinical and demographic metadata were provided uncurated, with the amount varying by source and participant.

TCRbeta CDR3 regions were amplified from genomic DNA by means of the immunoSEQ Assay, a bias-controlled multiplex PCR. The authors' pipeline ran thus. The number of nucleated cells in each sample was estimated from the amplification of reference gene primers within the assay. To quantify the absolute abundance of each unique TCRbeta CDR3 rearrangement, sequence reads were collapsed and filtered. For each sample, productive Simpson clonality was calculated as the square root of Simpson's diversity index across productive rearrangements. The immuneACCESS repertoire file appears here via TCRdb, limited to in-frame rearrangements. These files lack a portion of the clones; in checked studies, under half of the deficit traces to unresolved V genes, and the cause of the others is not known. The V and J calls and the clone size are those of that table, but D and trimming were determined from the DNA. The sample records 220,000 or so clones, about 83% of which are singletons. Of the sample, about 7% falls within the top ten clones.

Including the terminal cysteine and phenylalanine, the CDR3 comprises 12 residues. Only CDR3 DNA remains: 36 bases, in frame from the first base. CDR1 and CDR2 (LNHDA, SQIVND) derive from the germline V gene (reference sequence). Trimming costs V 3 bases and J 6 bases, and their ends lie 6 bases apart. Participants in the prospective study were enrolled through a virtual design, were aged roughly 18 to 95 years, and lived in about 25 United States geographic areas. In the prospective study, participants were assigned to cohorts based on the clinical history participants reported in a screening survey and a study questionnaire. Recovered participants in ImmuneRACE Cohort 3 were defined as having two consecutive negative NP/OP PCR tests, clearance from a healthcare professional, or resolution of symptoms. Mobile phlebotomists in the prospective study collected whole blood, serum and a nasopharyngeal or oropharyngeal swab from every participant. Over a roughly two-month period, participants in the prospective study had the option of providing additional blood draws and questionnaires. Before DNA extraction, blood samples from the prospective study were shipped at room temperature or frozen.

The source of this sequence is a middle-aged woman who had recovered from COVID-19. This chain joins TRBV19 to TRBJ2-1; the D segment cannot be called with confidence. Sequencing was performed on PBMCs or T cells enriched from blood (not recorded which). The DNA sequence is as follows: TGTGCCAGTAGTATTTTAGCCAATGAGCAGTTCTTC. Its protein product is CASSILANEQFF.